Below, one T cell receptor (beta chain) is given with its context. Recovery among Cohort 3 donors was established by two negative PCRs, clearance, or symptom resolution. This sample stems from a study of blood T cell repertoires in COVID-19. Study-level background: The study drew acute and convalescent COVID-19 samples from the United States, Italy and Spain.

The CDR3 covers 15 residues. CDR1 and CDR2 (germline): LNHDA, SQIVND (reference sequence). Deletions cut 4 bases from V and 2 bases from J, with 14 bases between. The protocol was immunoSEQ multiplex PCR, while the TCRdb copy is restricted to in-frame clones and leaves out a portion. The data show over 200,000 clones, 84% seen once. This receptor was taken from a man in his 60s who had recovered from COVID-19. Material: PBMCs or T cells enriched from blood (not recorded which). J is TRBJ1-2 and V is TRBV19, with TRBD1 as a possible D gene (5 bases). CDR3 DNA: TGTGCCAGTAGTAGAAACGCGGGACTGAACTATGGCTACACCTTC. This translates into CASSRNAGLNYGYTF. The full variable domain, its missing parts supplied by reference TRBV19 and TRBJ1-2, is DGGITQSPKYLFRKEGQNVTLSCEQNLNHDAMYWYRQDPGQGLRLIYYSQIVNDFQKGDIAEGYSVSREKKESFPLTVTSAQKNPTAFYLCASSRNAGLNYGYTFGSGTRLTVV.